The next 18 T cell receptor beta chains were all read from a single sample in a study of blood T cell repertoires in COVID-19. TCRdb keeps only in-frame clones here, not all; method: immunoSEQ multiplex PCR. The sample lists about 89,000 clones; almost 85% were seen once. The source material was peripheral blood. The receptors were sampled from a man between 65 and 80 years old with acute or convalescent COVID-19.

This chain links TRBV7-6 with TRBJ2-5; 7 bases are shared with TRBD1. The CDR3 is made up of 15 amino acids. Germline V lookup: CDR1 SGHVS, CDR2 FNYEAQ. V lost 5 bases to trimming and J lost 2 bases; unmatched junction nucleotides: 8. CDR3 sequence: CASSNPGTEQETQYF. CDR3 in DNA: TGTGCCAGCAGCAACCCCGGGACAGAACAAGAGACCCAGTACTTC.

J is TRBJ1-2 and V is TRBV9, with D unresolved. Trimming shortened V by 3 bases and J by 3 bases, and 9 bases separated the two germline ends. CDR1 is SGDLS and CDR2 is YYNGEE in the germline V gene. The CDR3 runs to 13 residues. The CDR3 DNA is TGTGCCAGCAGCGAGAGGGTGCACTATGGCTACACCTTC. Protein sequence: CASSERVHYGYTF.

This rearrangement joins TRBV19 to TRBJ2-1; weak D call: TRBD2 (6 bases). V lost 1 base to trimming and J lost 7 bases, with 14 bases between them. The length of the CDR3 is 15 residues. Germline V CDR1 and CDR2: LNHDA, SQIVND (reference sequence). CDR3 sequence (DNA): TGTGCCAGTAGTATAGCGCGGGTTCGGGGGAATGAGCAGTTCTTC. This gives the protein CASSIARVRGNEQFF.

The chain has TRBV29-1 and TRBJ2-1, with 7 bases fitting TRBD1. Germline-derived CDR1 and CDR2 are SQVTM and ANQGSEA. Trimming cost V 6 bases and J 2 bases; bases outside gene matches: 10. The CDR3 runs 15 residues. CDR3 loop: CSVRRRGPAYNEQFF. The CDR3 nucleotides are TGCAGCGTCCGCAGAAGGGGGCCCGCCTACAATGAGCAGTTCTTC.

This chain's CDR3 is CASSSDRAPATDTQYF. Here the CDR3 DNA reads TGTGCCAGCAGCTCGGACAGGGCCCCAGCCACAGATACGCAGTATTTT. This chain joins TRBV11-1 and TRBJ2-3; 8 bases are shared with TRBD1. The ends lost 4 bases at V and 2 bases at J; junction bases unmatched: 8. The CDR3 covers 16 residues. Germline V gives CDR1 SGHAT, CDR2 FQDESV (reference sequence).

This clone was seen once. This rearrangement joins TRBV4-3 to TRBJ2-7, with a tentative D call TRBD2 (6 bases). The CDR3 runs 18 residues. V dropped 4 bases and J dropped 0 bases, with 22 bases sitting between them. Looked up from germline, CDR1 is LGHNA and CDR2 is YSLEER. In DNA, the CDR3 is TGCGCCAGCAGCCCAGAGGCGACTAGGGAACTTTCCTCCTACGAGCAGTACTTC. This sequence encodes CASSPEATRELSSYEQYF.

There are a few counts of this clone. This chain uses TRBV5-6 with TRBJ2-3; D not resolved. Germline assignment: CDR1 SGHDT and CDR2 YYEEEE. Trimming removed 1 base at V and 0 bases at J, with 12 bases between. The CDR3 is 16 amino acids. The CDR3 DNA is TGTGCCAGCAGCTTGTCCCTCAGGAAGAGCACAGATACGCAGTATTTT. Translated, it gives CASSLSLRKSTDTQYF.

V usage is TRBV15 and J usage is TRBJ1-1; the match to TRBD1 covers 9 bases. Losses at the gene ends were 0 bases for V and 8 bases for J; bases not matched to a gene: 7. CDR3 size: 15 residues. The V gene's germline CDR1 is LNHNV and CDR2 YYDKDF (reference sequence). The CDR3 reads CATSRDRRTGVEAFF. Here the CDR3 DNA reads TGTGCCACCAGCAGAGATCGGCGGACAGGGGTAGAAGCTTTCTTT.

The rearrangement uses TRBV5-1 and TRBJ2-3; 12 bases agree with TRBD2. V shed 6 bases, J shed 5 bases, and the junction held 7 bases outside the gene matches. Germline CDR1 and CDR2: SGHRS and YFSETQ. CDR3 size: 15 residues. CDR3 sequence reads: CASKETSGGGDTQYF. The CDR3 DNA reads TGCGCCAGCAAGGAGACTAGCGGGGGAGGAGATACGCAGTATTTT.

This clone was counted only a few times. The chain joins TRBV6-5 to TRBJ1-5, with 11 nucleotides matching TRBD1. Losses at the gene ends were 6 bases for V and 4 bases for J; bases not matched to a gene: 5. Germline V gives CDR1 MNHEY, CDR2 SVGAGI. This CDR3 contains 15 residues. The CDR3 DNA sequence: TGTGCCAGCAGGCGTGGACAGGGGGCTAATCAGCCCCAGCATTTT. This encodes CASRRGQGANQPQHF.

This clone was detected a few times. The J gene is TRBJ2-5, the V gene TRBV24-1; 8 bases map to TRBD1. CDR1 and CDR2 from the germline V gene are KGHDR and SFDVKD. CDR3 length: 15 residues. Losses at the gene ends were 8 bases for V and 7 bases for J; bases not matched to a gene: 14. CDR3 nucleotides: TGTGCCACCACCCCGACAGGGGTCCCAAGAGTGACCCAGTACTTC. Its protein is CATTPTGVPRVTQYF.

This rearrangement joins TRBV7-2 to TRBJ2-7, with 9 bases that match TRBD2. J lost 2 bases, V lost 5 bases, and 4 bases had no gene match. The germline gives CDR1 SGHTA, CDR2 FQGNSA. The CDR3 runs 14 residues. The CDR3 bases are TGTGCCAGCAGCCCGCTAGCGGGACCCTACGAGCAGTACTTC. This codes for CASSPLAGPYEQYF.

This clone was seen a handful of times. This sequence joins TRBV14 and TRBJ1-2, with a possible D match to TRBD1 (5 bases). V lost 2 bases and J lost 8, with 18 bases in between. Germline assignment: CDR1 SGHDN and CDR2 FVKESK. CDR3 length: 15 amino acids. In DNA, the CDR3 is TGTGCCAGCAGCCAAACAACAAGAAGGAAGGGGGGCTACACCTTC. As protein: CASSQTTRRKGGYTF.

V gene TRBV5-1 combines with J gene TRBJ2-5, with 9 bases matching TRBD1. The CDR3 has 15 amino acids. Germline assignment: CDR1 SGHRS and CDR2 YFSETQ. V shed 4 bases, J shed 2 bases, and the junction held 6 bases outside the gene matches. CDR3: CASSKGQGIQETQYF. CDR3 nucleotide sequence: TGCGCCAGCAGCAAAGGACAGGGGATTCAAGAGACCCAGTACTTC.

V and J are TRBV6-4 and TRBJ1-1; 7 bases agree with TRBD1. CDR3 length equals 14 residues. The germline V gene encodes CDR1 MRHNA and CDR2 SNTAGT. Losses at the gene ends were 6 bases for V and 6 bases for J; bases not matched to a gene: 10. The CDR3 DNA sequence: TGTGCCAGCAGAGCTCAGGGGGGCGGGGCTGAAGCTTTCTTT. This sequence encodes CASRAQGGGAEAFF.

This clone was counted a single time. The rearrangement uses TRBV5-1 and TRBJ2-7; maybe TRBD1 (5 bases). Germline V CDR1 and CDR2: SGHRS, YFSETQ. V was pared by 4 bases and J by 0 bases, with 17 bases between. The CDR3 has 16 residues. Here the CDR3 reads CASSAAPRVLSYEQYF. CDR3 bases: TGCGCCAGCAGCGCCGCTCCCAGGGTACTCTCCTACGAGCAGTACTTC. Filled out from reference TRBV5-1 and TRBJ2-7, the complete variable domain reads KAGVTQTPRYLIKTRGQQVTLSCSPISGHRSVSWYQQTPGQGLQFLFEYFSETQRNKGNFPGRFSGRQFSNSRSEMNVSTLELGDSALYLCASSAAPRVLSYEQYFGPGTRLTVT.

Here the CDR3 DNA reads TGTGCCAGCAGTTACGAGACAGGGAGGACCGGGGAGCTGTTTTTT. Protein product: CASSYETGRTGELFF. This chain uses TRBV6-5 with TRBJ2-2, with TRBD1 as a possible D gene (7 bases). The V and J ends lost 2 bases and 5 bases respectively, with 12 bases between them. CDR1 is MNHEY, CDR2 SVGAGI, per germline. The CDR3 is 15 amino acids.

V usage is TRBV28 and J usage is TRBJ2-1, with 12 bases aligning to TRBD2. CDR3 length equals 14 residues. CDR1 and CDR2 (germline): MDHEN, SYDVKM. V dropped 7 bases and J dropped 4; count of bases not matched to a gene: 2. The CDR3 nucleotides are TGTGCCAGCAAAACTAGCGGGGGGTACAATGAGCAGTTCTTC. This encodes CASKTSGGYNEQFF.